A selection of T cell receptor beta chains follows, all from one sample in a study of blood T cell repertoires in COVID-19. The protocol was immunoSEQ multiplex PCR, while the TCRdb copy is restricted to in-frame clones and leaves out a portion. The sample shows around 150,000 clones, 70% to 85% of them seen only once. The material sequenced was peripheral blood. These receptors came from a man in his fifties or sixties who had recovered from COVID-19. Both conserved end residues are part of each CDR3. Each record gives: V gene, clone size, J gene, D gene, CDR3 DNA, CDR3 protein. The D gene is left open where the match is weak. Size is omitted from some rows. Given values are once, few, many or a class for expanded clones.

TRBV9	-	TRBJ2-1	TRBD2	TGTGCCAGCAGCGCCACCGGGACTAGCGTCTACAATGAGCAGTTCTTC	CASSATGTSVYNEQFF
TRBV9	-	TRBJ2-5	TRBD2	TGTGCCAGCAGTAGAGGAGCGGGAGGACAAGAGACCCAGTACTTC	CASSRGAGGQETQYF
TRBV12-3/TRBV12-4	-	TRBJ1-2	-	TGTGCCAGCAGTTACACCAGCTATGGCTACACCTTC	CASSYTSYGYTF
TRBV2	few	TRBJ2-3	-	TGTGCCAGCACTCGGGGGTACACAGATACGCAGTATTTT	CASTRGYTDTQYF
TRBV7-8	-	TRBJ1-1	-	TGTGCCAGCAGCTCTGTGGGGGCCGCGGGCACTGAAGCTTTCTTT	CASSSVGAAGTEAFF
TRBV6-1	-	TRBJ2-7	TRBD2	TGTGCCAGCAGGGACGGGGGGGACCTTTCCTACGAGCAGTACTTC	CASRDGGDLSYEQYF
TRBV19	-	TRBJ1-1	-	TGTGCCAGTAAAGAGGGATGGGCTGAAGCTTTCTTT	CASKEGWAEAFF
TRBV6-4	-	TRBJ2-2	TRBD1	TGTGCCAGCAGTGACTCGACAGGGTTTCTCGGGGAGCTGTTTTTT	CASSDSTGFLGELFF
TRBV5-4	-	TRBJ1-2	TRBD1	TGTGCCAGCAGCTCAGGGACAGCGAGTAACTATGGCTACACCTTC	CASSSGTASNYGYTF
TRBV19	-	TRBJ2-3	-	TGTGCCAGTAGCCGGGGAGGTACTAGCACAGATACGCAGTATTTT	CASSRGGTSTDTQYF